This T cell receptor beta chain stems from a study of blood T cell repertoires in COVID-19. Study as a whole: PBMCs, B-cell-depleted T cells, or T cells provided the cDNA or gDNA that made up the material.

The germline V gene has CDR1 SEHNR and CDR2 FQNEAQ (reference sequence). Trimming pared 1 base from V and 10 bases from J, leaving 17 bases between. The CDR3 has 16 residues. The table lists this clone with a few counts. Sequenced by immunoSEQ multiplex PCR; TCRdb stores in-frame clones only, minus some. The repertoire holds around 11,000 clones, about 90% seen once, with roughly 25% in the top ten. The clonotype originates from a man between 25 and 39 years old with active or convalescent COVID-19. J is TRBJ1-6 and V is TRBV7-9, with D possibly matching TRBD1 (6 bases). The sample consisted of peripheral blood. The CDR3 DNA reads TGTGCCAGCAGCTTAGATATCGTCAGGGGTAACTCACCCCTCCACTTT. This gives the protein CASSLDIVRGNSPLHF.